This TCR beta chain is from a study of cytomegalovirus exposure and HLA in healthy donors. Points from the study as a whole: Among TCR beta chains of equal frequency, HLA-associated ones were more clonally expanded in a later analysis.

This CDR3 is built from 17 residues. Germline V gene lookup returns CDR1 SGHAT and CDR2 FQDESV (reference sequence). The junction had 9 bases not matched to a gene; V was cut back by 5 bases and J by 0 bases. In the PCR, 60 Vbeta and 13 Jbeta primers were used. Measured with immunoSEQ multiplex PCR; TCRdb has only the in-frame clones, and not every one. Counted here are some 150,000 clones, approximately 80% occurring once; the ten biggest clones make up about 10%. The sample holds one count of this clone. What it binds is not known. This chain connects TRBV11-1 to TRBJ2-3; 9 nucleotides match TRBD1. This clonotype originated in a man in his fifties or sixties in good health and CMV-seropositive. Sequenced input: PBMCs. The CDR3 DNA is TGTGCCAGCAGCCCCGGGACAGGGCGTATTAGCACAGATACGCAGTATTTT. Protein: CASSPGTGRISTDTQYF.